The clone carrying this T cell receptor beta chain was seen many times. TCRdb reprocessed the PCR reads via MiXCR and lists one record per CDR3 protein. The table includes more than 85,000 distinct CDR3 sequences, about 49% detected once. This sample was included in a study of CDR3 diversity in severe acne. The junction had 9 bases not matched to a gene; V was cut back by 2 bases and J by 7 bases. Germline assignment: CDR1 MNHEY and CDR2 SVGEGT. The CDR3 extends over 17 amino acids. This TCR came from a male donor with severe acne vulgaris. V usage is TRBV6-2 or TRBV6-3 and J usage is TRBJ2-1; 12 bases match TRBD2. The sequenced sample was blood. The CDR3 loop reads CASSYNLLAGGRNEQFF. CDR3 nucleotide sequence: TGTGCCAGCAGTTACAACCTCCTAGCGGGAGGGAGAAATGAGCAGTTCTTC.